This T cell receptor beta chain was captured in a study of T cell responses to AZD1222 COVID-19 vaccine. The overall study: Pooled together were second doses at about 4 or about 12 weeks.

Points from the study as a whole: Epitopes outside B.1.351 and B.1.1.7 mutated regions reportedly drew nearly half of spike TCRs. Donors, mostly white British, included more females; clonal diversity was possibly underestimated.

Profiled with immunoSEQ multiplex PCR; TCRdb holds only in-frame clones, not every one. The table includes 90,000 to 150,000 clones, over 85% detected once. Concerning this clone itself: Its antigen is not known.

The sequencing here drew on peripheral blood, taken on day 0 of AZD1222 vaccination. This receptor was identified in an adult in good health.

The CDR3: CASSRAGVQETQYF. The CDR3, as DNA: TGTGCCAGCAGTAGGGCGGGAGTTCAAGAGACCCAGTACTTC. The chain couples TRBV25-1 to TRBJ2-5; 7 nucleotides line up with TRBD2. From germline, CDR1 is MGHDK and CDR2 SYGVNS. The V segment lost 5 bases and the J segment 2 bases; nucleotides outside the gene matches: 5. This CDR3 spans 14 amino acids.